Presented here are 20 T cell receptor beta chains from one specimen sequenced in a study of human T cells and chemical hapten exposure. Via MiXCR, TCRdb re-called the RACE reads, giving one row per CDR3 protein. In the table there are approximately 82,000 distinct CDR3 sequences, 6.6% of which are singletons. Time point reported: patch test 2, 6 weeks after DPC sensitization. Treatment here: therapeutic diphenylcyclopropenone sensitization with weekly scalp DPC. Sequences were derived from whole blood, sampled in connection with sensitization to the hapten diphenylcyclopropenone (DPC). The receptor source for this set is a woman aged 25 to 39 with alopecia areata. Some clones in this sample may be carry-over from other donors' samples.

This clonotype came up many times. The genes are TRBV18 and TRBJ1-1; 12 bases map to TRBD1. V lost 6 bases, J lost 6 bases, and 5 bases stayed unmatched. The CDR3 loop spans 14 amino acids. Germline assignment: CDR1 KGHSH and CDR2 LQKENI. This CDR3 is CASSLGQGAPEAFF. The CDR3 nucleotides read TGTGCCAGCTCCCTGGGACAGGGGGCGCCTGAAGCTTTCTTT.

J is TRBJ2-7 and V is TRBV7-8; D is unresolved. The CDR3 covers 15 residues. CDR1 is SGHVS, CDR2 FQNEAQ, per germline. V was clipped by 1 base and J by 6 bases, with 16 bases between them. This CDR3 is CASSLVGGPLSEQYF. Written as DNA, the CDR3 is TGTGCCAGCAGCTTAGTGGGCGGCCCACTTAGCGAGCAGTACTTC. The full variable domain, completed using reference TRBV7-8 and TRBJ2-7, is GAGVSQSPRYKVAKRGQDVALRCDPISGHVSLFWYQQALGQGPEFLTYFQNEAQLDKSGLPSDRFFAERPEGSVSTLKIQRTQQEDSAVYLCASSLVGGPLSEQYFGPGTRLTVT.

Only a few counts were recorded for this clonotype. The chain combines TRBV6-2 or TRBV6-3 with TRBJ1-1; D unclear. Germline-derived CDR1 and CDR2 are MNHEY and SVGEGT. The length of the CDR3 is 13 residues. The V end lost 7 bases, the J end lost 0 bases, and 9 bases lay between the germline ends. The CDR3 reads CASTFRMNTEAFF. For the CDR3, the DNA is TGTGCCAGCACATTCCGCATGAACACTGAAGCTTTCTTT.

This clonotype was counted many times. The DNA for the CDR3 is TGTGCCAGCAGCGGGGGGACAGTCCCTAGCACAGATACGCAGTATTTT. Amino acid sequence: CASSGGTVPSTDTQYF. V usage is TRBV9 and J usage is TRBJ2-3; the match to TRBD1 covers 7 bases. CDR1 is SGDLS, CDR2 YYNGEE, per germline. The CDR3 has 16 residues. V was pared by 3 bases and J by 0 bases, with 7 bases of the junction left unmatched.

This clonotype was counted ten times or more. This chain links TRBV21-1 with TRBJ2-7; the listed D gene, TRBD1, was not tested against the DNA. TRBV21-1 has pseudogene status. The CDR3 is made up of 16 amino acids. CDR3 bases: TGTGCCAGCAGCAGATGCCGGGACCGGAGCTCCTACGAGCAGTACTTC. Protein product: CASSRCRDRSSYEQYF.

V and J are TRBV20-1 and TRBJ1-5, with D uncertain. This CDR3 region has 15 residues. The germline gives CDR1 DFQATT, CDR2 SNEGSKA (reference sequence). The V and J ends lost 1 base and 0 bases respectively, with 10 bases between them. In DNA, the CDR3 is TGCAGTGCTAGAGTGATTGGAAATAGCAATCAGCCCCAGCATTTT. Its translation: CSARVIGNSNQPQHF.

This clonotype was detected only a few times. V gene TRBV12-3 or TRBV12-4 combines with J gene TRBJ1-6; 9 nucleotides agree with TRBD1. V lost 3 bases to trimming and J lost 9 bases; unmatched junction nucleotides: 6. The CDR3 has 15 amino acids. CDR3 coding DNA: TGTGCCAGCAGTTTCGGGACAGGGCGAGGTTCACCCCTCCACTTT. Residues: CASSFGTGRGSPLHF.

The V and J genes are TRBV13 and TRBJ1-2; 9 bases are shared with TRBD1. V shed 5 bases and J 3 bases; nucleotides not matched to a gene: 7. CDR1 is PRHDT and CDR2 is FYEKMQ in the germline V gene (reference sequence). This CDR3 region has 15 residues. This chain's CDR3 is CASSPGTGTHYGYTF. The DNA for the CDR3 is TGTGCCAGCAGCCCCGGGACAGGGACTCACTATGGCTACACCTTC. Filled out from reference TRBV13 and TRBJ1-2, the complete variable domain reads AAGVIQSPRHLIKEKRETATLKCYPIPRHDTVYWYQQGPGQDPQFLISFYEKMQSDKGSIPDRFSAQQFSDYHSELNMSSLELGDSALYFCASSPGTGTHYGYTFGSGTRLTVV.

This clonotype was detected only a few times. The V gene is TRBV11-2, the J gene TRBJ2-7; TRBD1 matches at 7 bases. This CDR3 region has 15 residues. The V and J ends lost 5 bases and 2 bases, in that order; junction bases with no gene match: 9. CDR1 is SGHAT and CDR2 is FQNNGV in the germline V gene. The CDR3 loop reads CASSHWGQSPYEQYF. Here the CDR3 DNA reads TGTGCCAGCAGCCATTGGGGACAGTCCCCCTACGAGCAGTACTTC.

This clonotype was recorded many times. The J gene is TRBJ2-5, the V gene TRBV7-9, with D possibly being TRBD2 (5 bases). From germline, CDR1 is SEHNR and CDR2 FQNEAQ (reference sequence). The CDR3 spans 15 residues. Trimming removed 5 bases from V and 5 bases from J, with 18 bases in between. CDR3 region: CASSPTPGFGETQYF. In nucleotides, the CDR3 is TGTGCCAGCAGCCCCACCCCGGGGTTCGGGGAGACCCAGTACTTC.

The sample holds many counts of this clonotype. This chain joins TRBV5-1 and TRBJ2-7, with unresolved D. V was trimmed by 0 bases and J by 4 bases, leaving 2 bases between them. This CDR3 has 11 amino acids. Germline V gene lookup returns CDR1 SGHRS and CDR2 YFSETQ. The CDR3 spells CASSLEYEQYF. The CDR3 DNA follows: TGCGCCAGCAGCTTGGAGTACGAGCAGTACTTC.

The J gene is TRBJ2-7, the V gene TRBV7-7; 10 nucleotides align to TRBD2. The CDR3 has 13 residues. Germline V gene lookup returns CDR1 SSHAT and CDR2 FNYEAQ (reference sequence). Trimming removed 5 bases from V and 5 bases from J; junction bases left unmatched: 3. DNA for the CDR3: TGTGCCAGCAGCAGCGGGGGGGCCCACGAGCAGTACTTC. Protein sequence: CASSSGGAHEQYF.

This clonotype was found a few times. The CDR3 DNA reads as TGCGCCAGCAGCTTGGACGGACAGGGGAATTCACCCCTCCACTTT. This gives the protein CASSLDGQGNSPLHF. The V call is TRBV5-1, the J call TRBJ1-6; 9 bases map to TRBD1. V lost 0 bases to trimming and J lost 7 bases; unmatched junction nucleotides: 2. Germline CDR1 and CDR2: SGHRS and YFSETQ. There are 15 residues in the CDR3.

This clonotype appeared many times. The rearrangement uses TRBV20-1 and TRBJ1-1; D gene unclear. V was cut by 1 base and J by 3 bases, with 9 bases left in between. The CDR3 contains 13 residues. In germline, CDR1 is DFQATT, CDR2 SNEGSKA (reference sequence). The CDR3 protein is CSARGVTYTEAFF. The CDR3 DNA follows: TGCAGTGCTAGAGGTGTGACGTACACTGAAGCTTTCTTT.

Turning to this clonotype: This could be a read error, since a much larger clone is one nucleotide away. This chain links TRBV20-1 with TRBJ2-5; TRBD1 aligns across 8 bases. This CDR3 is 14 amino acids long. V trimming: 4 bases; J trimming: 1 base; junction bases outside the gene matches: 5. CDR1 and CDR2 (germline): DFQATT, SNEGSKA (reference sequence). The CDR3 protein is CSAKLGTGQETQYF. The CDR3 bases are TGCAGTGCTAAACTAGGGACAGGCCAAGAGACCCAGTACTTC.

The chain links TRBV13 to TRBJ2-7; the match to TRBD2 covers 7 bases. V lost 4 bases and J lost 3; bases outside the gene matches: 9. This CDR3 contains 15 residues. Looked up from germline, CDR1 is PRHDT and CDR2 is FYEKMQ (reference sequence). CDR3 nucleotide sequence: TGTGCCAGCAGCTCCGCGCGGGAGTTCCGCTACGAGCAGTACTTC. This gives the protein CASSSAREFRYEQYF.

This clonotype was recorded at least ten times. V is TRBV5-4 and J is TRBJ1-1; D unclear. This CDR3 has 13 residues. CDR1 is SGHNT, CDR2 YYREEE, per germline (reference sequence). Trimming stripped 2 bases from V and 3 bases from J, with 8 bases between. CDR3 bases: TGTGCCAGCAGCTTCGTACGGGACACTGAAGCTTTCTTT. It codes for CASSFVRDTEAFF.

The CDR3 reads CASSQDRQQNYGYTF. In nucleotides, the CDR3 is TGCGCCAGCAGCCAAGATCGCCAGCAGAACTATGGCTACACCTTC. The V and J genes are TRBV4-1 and TRBJ1-2, with no clear D. The length of the CDR3 is 15 residues. CDR1 and CDR2 (germline): MGHRA, YSYEKL. The V end lost 0 bases, the J end lost 2 bases, and 10 bases lay between the germline ends.

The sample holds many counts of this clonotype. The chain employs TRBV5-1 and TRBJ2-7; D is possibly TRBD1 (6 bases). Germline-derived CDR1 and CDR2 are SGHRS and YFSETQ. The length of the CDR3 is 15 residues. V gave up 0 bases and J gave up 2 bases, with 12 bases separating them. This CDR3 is CASSLDPDSTYEQYF. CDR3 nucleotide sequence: TGCGCCAGCAGCTTGGACCCGGACAGTACCTACGAGCAGTACTTC.

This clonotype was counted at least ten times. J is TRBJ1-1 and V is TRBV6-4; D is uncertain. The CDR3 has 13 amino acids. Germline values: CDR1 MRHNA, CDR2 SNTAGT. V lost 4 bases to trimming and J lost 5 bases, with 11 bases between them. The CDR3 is CASSALVGTEAFF. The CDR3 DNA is TGTGCCAGCAGTGCCCTGGTAGGGACTGAAGCTTTCTTT.